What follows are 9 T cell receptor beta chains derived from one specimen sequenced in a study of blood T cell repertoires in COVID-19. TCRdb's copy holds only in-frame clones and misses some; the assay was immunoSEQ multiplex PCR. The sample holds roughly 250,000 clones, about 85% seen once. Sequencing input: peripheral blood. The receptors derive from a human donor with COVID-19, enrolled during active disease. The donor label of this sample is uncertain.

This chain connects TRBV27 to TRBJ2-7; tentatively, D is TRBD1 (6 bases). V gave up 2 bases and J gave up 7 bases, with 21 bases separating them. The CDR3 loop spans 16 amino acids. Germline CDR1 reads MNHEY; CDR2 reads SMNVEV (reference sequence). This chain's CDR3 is CASSLGATRGAGEQYF. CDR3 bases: TGTGCCAGCAGTTTAGGGGCGACCAGGGGAGCTGGTGAGCAGTACTTC.

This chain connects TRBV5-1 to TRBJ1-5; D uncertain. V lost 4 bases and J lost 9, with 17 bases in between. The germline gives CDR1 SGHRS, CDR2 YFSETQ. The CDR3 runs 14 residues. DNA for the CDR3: TGCGCCAGCAGCCTGGGCGTCGGGGTTCCGCCCCAGCATTTT. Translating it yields CASSLGVGVPPQHF. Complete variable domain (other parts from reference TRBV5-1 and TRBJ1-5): KAGVTQTPRYLIKTRGQQVTLSCSPISGHRSVSWYQQTPGQGLQFLFEYFSETQRNKGNFPGRFSGRQFSNSRSEMNVSTLELGDSALYLCASSLGVGVPPQHFGDGTRLSIL.

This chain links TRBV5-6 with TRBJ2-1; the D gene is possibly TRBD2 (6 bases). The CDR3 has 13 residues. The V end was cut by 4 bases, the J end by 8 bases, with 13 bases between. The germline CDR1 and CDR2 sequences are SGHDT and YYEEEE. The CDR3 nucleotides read TGTGCCAGCAGCCGGAGGGCCGGAGATGAGCAGTTCTTC. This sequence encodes CASSRRAGDEQFF.

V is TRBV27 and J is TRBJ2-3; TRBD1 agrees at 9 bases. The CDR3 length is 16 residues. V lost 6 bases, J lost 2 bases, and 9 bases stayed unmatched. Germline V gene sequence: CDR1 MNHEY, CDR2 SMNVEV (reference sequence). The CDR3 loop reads CASRSPGQGYTDTQYF. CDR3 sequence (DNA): TGTGCCAGCAGAAGTCCGGGACAGGGATACACAGATACGCAGTATTTT.

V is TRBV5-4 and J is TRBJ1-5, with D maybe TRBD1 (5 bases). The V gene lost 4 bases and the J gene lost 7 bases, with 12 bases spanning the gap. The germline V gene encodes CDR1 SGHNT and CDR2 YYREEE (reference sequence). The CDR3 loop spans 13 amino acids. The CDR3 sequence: CASSMGEGQPQHF. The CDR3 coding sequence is TGTGCCAGCAGCATGGGGGAGGGCCAGCCCCAGCATTTT.

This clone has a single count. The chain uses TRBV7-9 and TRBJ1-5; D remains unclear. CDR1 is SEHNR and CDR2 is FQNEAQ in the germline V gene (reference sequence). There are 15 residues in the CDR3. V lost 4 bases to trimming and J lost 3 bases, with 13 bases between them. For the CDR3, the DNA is TGTGCCAGCAGCTCTCTTGGACGGGACAATCAGCCCCAGCATTTT. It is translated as CASSSLGRDNQPQHF.

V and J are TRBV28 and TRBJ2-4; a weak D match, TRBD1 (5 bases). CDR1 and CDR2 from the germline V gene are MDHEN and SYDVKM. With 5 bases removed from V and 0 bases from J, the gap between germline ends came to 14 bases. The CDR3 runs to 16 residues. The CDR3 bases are TGTGCCAGCAGTGTTACAGGAGCGCGAGCCAAAAACATTCAGTACTTC. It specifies CASSVTGARAKNIQYF.

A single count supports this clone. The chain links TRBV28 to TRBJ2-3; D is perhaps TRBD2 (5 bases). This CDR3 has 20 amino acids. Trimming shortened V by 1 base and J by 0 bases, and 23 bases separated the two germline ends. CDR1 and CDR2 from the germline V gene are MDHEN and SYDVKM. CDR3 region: CASSLFGVLLKTDSTDTQYF. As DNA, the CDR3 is TGTGCCAGCAGTTTATTCGGGGTGCTCCTAAAAACCGATAGCACAGATACGCAGTATTTT.

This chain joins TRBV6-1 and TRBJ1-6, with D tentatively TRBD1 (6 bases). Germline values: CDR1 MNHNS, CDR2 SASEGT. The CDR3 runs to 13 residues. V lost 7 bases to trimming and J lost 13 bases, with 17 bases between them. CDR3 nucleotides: TGTGCCAGCACCGGACTCCCTGGACAGCCCCTCCACTTT. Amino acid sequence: CASTGLPGQPLHF.